This TCR beta chain was retrieved from a study of beta chain features in type 1 diabetes. Of the isolated RNA, all was reverse transcribed, and so the sequenced material was expressed TCRB transcripts. Libraries were prepared by immunoSEQ multiplex PCR; TCRdb keeps only in-frame clonotypes and omits some of them. Here the sample spans 550,000 to 850,000 clones, under 15% being singletons. This clone turned up a few times. The target antigen is unknown. Overall study findings and caveats: Patients with Type 1 diabetes showed moderately but significantly shorter TCRB CDR3s in all four CD4+ subsets. HLA effects on TCRB rearrangement stayed unresolved here.

Sequenced sample: naive CD4+ T cells from blood. The sequence came from a man younger than 35 with type 1 diabetes.

The CDR3 DNA is TGCGCCAGCAGTGAAACGGGGGGGAGCTCCTACAATGAGCAGTTCTTC. Residues: CASSETGGSSYNEQFF. This chain uses TRBV10-1 with TRBJ2-1, with TRBD2 matching 8 bases. The length of the CDR3 is 16 residues. Germline V gene data show CDR1 as WNHNN and CDR2 as SYGVQD (reference sequence). Trimming cost V 3 bases and J 0 bases; bases outside gene matches: 4.